This TCR beta chain was found in a study of graft-versus-host responses after intestinal transplantation. Study-level points and caveats: With peak circulating GvH clone levels came an association with early post-transplant HvG declines. Detection of GvH clones occurred in recipient marrow, and some had their first appearance in ileum or blood.

Assay: immunoSEQ multiplex PCR; the TCRdb copy retains only in-frame clones and omits some. The data hold 6,000 to 7,000 clones, with 20% to 25% observed a single time. Once the reaction had ended, proliferating CFSE-low CD3+CD4+ and CD3+CD8+ responders were sorted. The clonotype comes from a human patient who was an organ donor for intestinal transplantation. The input for sequencing was alloreactive CD4+ T cells from a mixed lymphocyte reaction culture, taken before transplantation. Specified subset: CFSE-low proliferating T cells sorted from approximately six-day pre-transplant mixed lymphocyte reaction (GvH or HvG direction).

CDR3 DNA: TGTGCCAGCAGCCAAGTGGGGACAGGGGACACTGAAGCTTTCTTT. Translated: CASSQVGTGDTEAFF. This chain uses TRBV4-2 with TRBJ1-1; 10 positions match TRBD1. CDR1 LGHNA and CDR2 YNFKEQ come from the germline V gene. The V gene end was trimmed by 1 base and the J gene end by 3 bases; junction bases not matched to a gene: 2. The CDR3 runs to 15 residues.